This T cell receptor beta chain was retrieved from a study of blood T cell repertoires in COVID-19 (dated by TCRdb to 2020 to 2021). About the study as a whole: The collaborator samples originated in the United States, Italy and Spain and spanned the acute and convalescent phases of COVID-19. Samples were obtained from the ongoing ImmuneRACE study (first 160 participants) and from over a thousand subjects provided by 6 global collaborators. A freely available public database, intended as a resource for researchers studying the immune response to SARS-CoV-2, is where the repertoires were released. Nearly every sample came with metadata listing a de-identified subject ID, COVID-19 status, age in years and sex. Deeply sampled blood TCRbeta repertoires from subjects exposed to, actively infected with, or recovered from COVID-19 were included in the dataset. The material from the prospective study consisted of cDNA or gDNA derived from T cells, B-cell-depleted T cells, or PBMCs. HLA class I and class II types, where available, came from metadata supplied by the sample provider rather than from assay-based typing.

V is shortened by 5 bases, J by 4 bases, and the region joining them spans 7 bases. CDR1 is given as SGHVS and CDR2 as FQNEAQ, both from the germline V gene. The CDR3 runs 12 residues from the cysteine to the phenylalanine. Only the CDR3 DNA is retained, 36 bases long and in frame from the first base. Note on this clone: Its cognate antigen has yet to be identified. No clone much larger than this one lies a single base away; base qualities are absent.

The immunoSEQ Assay, a bias-controlled multiplex PCR, was used to amplify TCRbeta CDR3 regions from genomic DNA. The paper's processing steps were these. The number of nucleated cells in each sample was estimated by amplification of reference gene primers within the assay. Sequence reads were collapsed and filtered to measure the absolute abundance of every unique TCRbeta CDR3 rearrangement. For each sample, productive Simpson clonality was calculated as the square root of Simpson's diversity index over productive rearrangements. TCRdb carries this immuneACCESS record with in-frame sequences only. Its versions omit some clonotypes, under half of them owing to an unresolved V gene in the studies checked, with the rest unexplained. That table is the source of V, J and clone size, and D and trimming were worked out from the DNA. This sample comprises fewer than 400,000 clones, 80% to 90% of them detected only once. Of the sample, roughly 2.2% falls within the top ten clones.

Participants in the prospective study were enrolled through a virtual design, were aged roughly 18 to 100 years, and lived in 20 to 30 United States geographic areas. To assign participants to cohorts, the prospective study relied on clinical history that participants themselves reported in a screening survey and a study questionnaire. Recovered participants in ImmuneRACE Cohort 3 were defined as having two consecutive negative NP/OP PCR tests, clearance from a healthcare professional, or resolution of symptoms. In the prospective study, mobile phlebotomists collected whole blood, serum and a nasopharyngeal or oropharyngeal swab from each participant. Prospective study participants could optionally give additional blood draws and questionnaires over a 2-month period. Before DNA extraction, prospective study blood samples were shipped either frozen or at room temperature. The paper as a whole reports these results and caveats: The quantity of clinical and demographic metadata differed by source and by participant and was supplied without curation.

The chain links TRBV7-8 with TRBJ2-3, with no D gene named confidently. The sample was PBMCs or T cells enriched from blood (not recorded which). This clonotype was obtained from a young man who had recovered from COVID-19. The CDR3 corresponds to CASSTVADTQYF. The nucleotides are TGTGCCAGCAGCACGGTTGCAGATACGCAGTATTTT.